The 19 T cell receptor beta chains below were found in one sample sequenced in a study of blood T cell repertoires in COVID-19. Using immunoSEQ multiplex PCR, the repertoire was profiled, and TCRdb retains in-frame clones only, with some absent. This sample carries 290,000 or so clones, 80% to 95% of them seen once, and the ten largest clones take 1% to 1.3%. Sequencing was carried out using PBMCs or T cells enriched from blood (not recorded which). These receptor sequences come from a woman aged 30 to 39 who had recovered from COVID-19.

The V call is TRBV7-3, the J call TRBJ2-1; TRBD2 agrees at 11 bases. Trimming took 5 bases from V and 5 from J; bases not matched to a gene: 11. Germline CDR1 SGHTA, CDR2 FQGTGA. The CDR3 covers 17 residues. The CDR3 here is CASSPGLAEPSNNEQFF. The CDR3 DNA reads TGTGCCAGCAGCCCGGGACTAGCGGAGCCTTCAAACAATGAGCAGTTCTTC.

This chain connects TRBV10-3 to TRBJ2-1; 7 nucleotides match TRBD1. Germline CDR1 and CDR2: ENHRY and SYGVKD. The CDR3 has 13 residues. With V trimmed by 6 bases and J by 5 bases, 4 bases remained unmatched. The CDR3 bases are TGTGCCATCAGGAGTGGGACAGACAATGAGCAGTTCTTC. As protein: CAIRSGTDNEQFF.

V usage is TRBV24-1 and J usage is TRBJ2-3, with 12 bases identical to TRBD2. The CDR3 length is 15 residues. After removal of 5 bases from V and 6 bases from J, the junction contained 5 bases not matched to a gene. The germline V gene encodes CDR1 KGHDR and CDR2 SFDVKD. CDR3 nucleotides: TGTGCCACCAGTGGGACTAGCGGGGTTTTGGATACGCAGTATTTT. Amino acid sequence: CATSGTSGVLDTQYF.

This rearrangement joins TRBV5-6 to TRBJ2-7, with D tentatively TRBD2 (6 bases). Germline V CDR1 and CDR2: SGHDT, YYEEEE. Trimming shortened V by 6 bases and J by 0 bases, and 28 bases separated the two germline ends. This CDR3 spans 19 amino acids. CDR3 nucleotide sequence: TGTGCCAGCACCACCCGGGGAGGAAGGGGCCAAGAAATCTCCTACGAGCAGTACTTC. Its protein product is CASTTRGGRGQEISYEQYF.

The rearrangement joins TRBV24-1 to TRBJ2-1; 7 bases fit TRBD2. CDR3 length equals 19 residues. Germline V lookup: CDR1 KGHDR, CDR2 SFDVKD. Trimming at V came to 3 bases and at J to 1 base, leaving 14 bases not matched to a gene. CDR3 nucleotide sequence: TGTGCCACCAGTGATATACGACCAGGCCTAGCGGAATCCTACAATGAGCAGTTCTTC. This gives the protein CATSDIRPGLAESYNEQFF.

The gene calls are TRBV2 and TRBJ2-1, with 9 bases lining up with TRBD2. There are 15 residues in the CDR3. Germline CDR1 is SNHLY and CDR2 is FYNNEI. V shed 6 bases and J 6 bases; nucleotides not matched to a gene: 9. CDR3 sequence reads: CASSLTSGAPNEQFF. The CDR3 DNA sequence: TGTGCCAGCAGCTTGACTAGCGGAGCCCCCAATGAGCAGTTCTTC.

This clone was recorded once. The J gene is TRBJ1-1, the V gene TRBV5-5, with D uncertain. Germline V gene lookup returns CDR1 SGHKS and CDR2 YYEKEE (reference sequence). CDR3 length: 15 amino acids. V gave up 0 bases and J gave up 0 bases, with 9 bases separating them. The DNA for the CDR3 is TGTGCCAGCAGCTTGGATGTAGCAATGAACACTGAAGCTTTCTTT. Protein: CASSLDVAMNTEAFF. Complete variable domain (other parts from reference TRBV5-5 and TRBJ1-1): DAGVTQSPTHLIKTRGQQVTLRCSPISGHKSVSWYQQVLGQGPQFIFQYYEKEERGRGNFPDRFSARQFPNYSSELNVNALLLGDSALYLCASSLDVAMNTEAFFGQGTRLTVV.

The rearrangement uses TRBV6-5 and TRBJ1-3, with a possible D match to TRBD1 (6 bases). This CDR3 comprises 15 residues. Per the germline V gene, CDR1 is MNHEY and CDR2 is SVGAGI. Deletions cut 2 bases from V and 4 bases from J, with 12 bases between. The CDR3 DNA is TGTGCCAGCAGTTACGACAGGTCGGGGGGAAACACCATATATTTT. This codes for CASSYDRSGGNTIYF.

This clone was detected once. The genes are TRBV5-6 and TRBJ1-4, with 9 bases fitting TRBD1. The J segment lost 7 bases and the V segment lost 3 bases, leaving 10 bases of the junction unmatched. CDR3 size: 16 residues. Looked up from germline, CDR1 is SGHDT and CDR2 is YYEEEE. CDR3 sequence: CASSSYGTGNFEKLFF. The CDR3 DNA follows: TGTGCCAGCAGCTCGTACGGGACAGGGAACTTTGAAAAACTGTTTTTT. Variable domain in full (rest from reference TRBV5-6 and TRBJ1-4): DAGVTQSPTHLIKTRGQQVTLRCSPKSGHDTVSWYQQALGQGPQFIFQYYEEEERQRGNFPDRFSGHQFPNYSSELNVNALLLGDSALYLCASSSYGTGNFEKLFFGSGTQLSVL.

This chain joins TRBV4-3 and TRBJ2-1; 10 bases line up with TRBD2. Germline CDR1 LGHNA, CDR2 YSLEER. Trimming removed 0 bases from V and 3 bases from J; junction bases left unmatched: 14. This CDR3 has 20 amino acids. CDR3 protein: CASSQDPSGPSGRGYNEQFF. CDR3 in DNA: TGCGCCAGCAGCCAAGATCCCAGCGGGCCTAGCGGGAGAGGCTACAATGAGCAGTTCTTC.

The chain recombines TRBV28 with TRBJ1-4; 10 positions match TRBD1. Germline V gives CDR1 MDHEN, CDR2 SYDVKM. The CDR3 length is 16 residues. Germline trimming cut 4 bases from V and 8 bases from J; bases unmatched to any gene: 10. Here the CDR3 DNA reads TGTGCCAGCAGTTCCGGACAGGGGGTCTTCGGGGAAAAACTGTTTTTT. Protein sequence: CASSSGQGVFGEKLFF.

This clone has a handful of counts. The chain uses TRBV21-1 and TRBJ1-2; the table calls TRBD1, which could not be checked here. TRBV21-1 is classified as a pseudogene. CDR3 length: 13 residues. CDR3 region: CASSTGTSDGYTF. CDR3 nucleotides: TGTGCCAGCAGCACCGGGACATCAGATGGCTACACCTTC.

The chain carries TRBV9 and TRBJ2-1; D uncertain. The CDR3 runs 19 residues. V was clipped by 3 bases and J by 2 bases, with 24 bases between them. Germline V CDR1 and CDR2: SGDLS, YYNGEE. The CDR3: CASSGPYEEPSSPYNEQFF. The CDR3 region has the DNA TGTGCCAGCAGCGGCCCTTATGAGGAACCATCCAGCCCCTACAATGAGCAGTTCTTC.

This clone has more than one count but fewer than ten. The chain combines TRBV27 with TRBJ2-7; D might be TRBD2 (6 bases). There are 14 residues in the CDR3. In germline, CDR1 is MNHEY, CDR2 SMNVEV (reference sequence). Deletions cut 6 bases from V and 2 bases from J, with 14 bases between. CDR3 loop: CASSDGGITYEQYF. DNA for the CDR3: TGTGCCAGCAGCGACGGCGGGATCACCTACGAGCAGTACTTC.

This chain connects TRBV7-2 to TRBJ2-3; 7 bases line up with TRBD2. Trimming removed 1 base from V and 2 bases from J; junction bases left unmatched: 6. This CDR3 has 16 amino acids. Germline V gene sequence: CDR1 SGHTA, CDR2 FQGNSA. CDR3 amino acids: CASSLVGGSLTDTQYF. CDR3 nucleotides: TGTGCCAGCAGCTTAGTCGGCGGGAGTCTCACAGATACGCAGTATTTT. Looking up the rest from reference TRBV7-2 and TRBJ2-3 gives the full variable domain: GAGVSQSPSNKVTEKGKDVELRCDPISGHTALYWYRQSLGQGLEFLIYFQGNSAPDKSGLPSDRFSAERTGGSVSTLTIQRTQQEDSAVYLCASSLVGGSLTDTQYFGPGTRLTVL.

The rearrangement links TRBV10-3 to TRBJ2-7; 8 positions agree with TRBD1. The CDR3 is 16 residues long. V lost 4 bases to trimming and J lost 0 bases; unmatched junction nucleotides: 8. Germline V gene lookup returns CDR1 ENHRY and CDR2 SYGVKD. This CDR3 reads CAISGDRITPSYEQYF. For the CDR3, the DNA is TGTGCCATCAGTGGGGACAGGATCACGCCCTCCTACGAGCAGTACTTC.

This clone was counted once. The CDR3: CASSQDRQNNEQFF. The CDR3 DNA reads as TGTGCCAGCAGCCAAGATCGCCAGAACAATGAGCAGTTCTTC. This chain connects TRBV3-1 (or the pseudogene TRBV3-2) to TRBJ2-1; D is undetermined. From germline, CDR1 is LGHDT and CDR2 YNNKEL (reference sequence). The CDR3 extends over 14 amino acids. V lost 0 bases to trimming and J lost 5 bases, with 8 bases between them.

The chain couples TRBV30 to TRBJ1-3; no reliable D call. The CDR3 length is 10 residues. The germline V gene has CDR1 GTSNPN and CDR2 SVGIG (reference sequence). The V end was cut by 2 bases, the J end by 8 bases, with 4 bases between. CDR3 nucleotides: TGTGCCTGGAGTCGGGACACCATATATTTT. It yields the protein CAWSRDTIYF. Filled out from reference TRBV30 and TRBJ1-3, the complete variable domain reads SQTIHQWPATLVQPVGSPLSLECTVEGTSNPNLYWYRQAAGRGLQLLFYSVGIGQISSEVPQNLSASRPQDRQFILSSKKLLLSDSGFYLCAWSRDTIYFGEGSWLTVV.

The chain uses TRBV7-2 and TRBJ1-2; D call uncertain. The germline gives CDR1 SGHTA, CDR2 FQGNSA. V was clipped by 10 bases and J by 0 bases, with 9 bases between them. This CDR3 spans 12 amino acids. CDR3 amino acids: CANYRANYGYTF. In nucleotides, the CDR3 is TGTGCCAACTATCGAGCTAACTATGGCTACACCTTC.